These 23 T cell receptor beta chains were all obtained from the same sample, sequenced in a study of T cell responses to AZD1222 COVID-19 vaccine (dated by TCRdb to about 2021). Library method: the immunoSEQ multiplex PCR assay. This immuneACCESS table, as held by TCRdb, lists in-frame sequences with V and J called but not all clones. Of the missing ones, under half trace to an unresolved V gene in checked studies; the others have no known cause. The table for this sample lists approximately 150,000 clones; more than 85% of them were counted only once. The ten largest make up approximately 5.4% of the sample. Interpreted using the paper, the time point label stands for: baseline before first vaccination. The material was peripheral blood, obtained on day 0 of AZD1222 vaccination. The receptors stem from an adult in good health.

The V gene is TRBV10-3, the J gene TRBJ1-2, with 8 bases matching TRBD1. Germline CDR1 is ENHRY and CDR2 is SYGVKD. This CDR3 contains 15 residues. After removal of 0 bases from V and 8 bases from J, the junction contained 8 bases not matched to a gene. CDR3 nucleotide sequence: TGTGCCATCAGTGAGTCCGGACAGGGATTGGGGGGCTACACCTTC. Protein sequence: CAISESGQGLGGYTF.

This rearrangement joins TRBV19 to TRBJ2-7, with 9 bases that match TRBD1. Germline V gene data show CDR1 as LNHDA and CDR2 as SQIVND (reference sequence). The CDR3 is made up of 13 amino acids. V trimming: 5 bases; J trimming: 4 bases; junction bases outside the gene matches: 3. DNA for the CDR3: TGTGCCAGTAGTCCCGGGACAGGGTACGAGCAGTACTTC. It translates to CASSPGTGYEQYF.

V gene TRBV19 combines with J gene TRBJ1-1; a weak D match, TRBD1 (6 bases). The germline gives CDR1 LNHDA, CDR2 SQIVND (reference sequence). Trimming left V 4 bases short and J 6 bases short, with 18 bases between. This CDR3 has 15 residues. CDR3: CASSTNLLGGSEAFF. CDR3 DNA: TGTGCCAGTAGTACTAATCTACTTGGGGGCTCTGAAGCTTTCTTT.

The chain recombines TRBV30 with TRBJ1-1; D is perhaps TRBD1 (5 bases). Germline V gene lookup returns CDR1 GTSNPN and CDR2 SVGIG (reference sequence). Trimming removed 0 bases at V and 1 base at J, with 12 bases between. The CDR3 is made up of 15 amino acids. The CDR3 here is CAWSVRAGWNTEAFF. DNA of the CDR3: TGTGCCTGGAGTGTACGGGCAGGGTGGAACACTGAAGCTTTCTTT. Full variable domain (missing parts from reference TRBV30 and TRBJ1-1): SQTIHQWPATLVQPVGSPLSLECTVEGTSNPNLYWYRQAAGRGLQLLFYSVGIGQISSEVPQNLSASRPQDRQFILSSKKLLLSDSGFYLCAWSVRAGWNTEAFFGQGTRLTVV.

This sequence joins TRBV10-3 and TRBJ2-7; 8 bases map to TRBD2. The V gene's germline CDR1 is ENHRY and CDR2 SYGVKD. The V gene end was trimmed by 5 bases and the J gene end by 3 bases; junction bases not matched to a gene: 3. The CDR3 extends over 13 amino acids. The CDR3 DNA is TGTGCCATCAGTCCGACTAGCGTCTACGAGCAGTACTTC. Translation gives CAISPTSVYEQYF.

CDR3 nucleotide sequence: TGTGCCAGTAGTAAATATGGGACTAGCGGTTCCTACAATGAGCAGTTCTTC. Its translation: CASSKYGTSGSYNEQFF. V usage is TRBV19 and J usage is TRBJ2-1; 11 bases map to TRBD2. Germline loops: CDR1 LNHDA, CDR2 SQIVND (reference sequence). The junction had 6 bases not matched to a gene; V was cut back by 4 bases and J by 1 base. The CDR3 loop spans 17 amino acids.

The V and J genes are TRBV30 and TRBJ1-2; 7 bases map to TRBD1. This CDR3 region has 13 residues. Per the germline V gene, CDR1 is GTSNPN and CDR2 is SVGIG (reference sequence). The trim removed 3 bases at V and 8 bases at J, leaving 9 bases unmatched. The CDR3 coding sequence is TGTGCCTGGAGCCAGGACAGGAGGGCGGGCTACACCTTC. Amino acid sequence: CAWSQDRRAGYTF.

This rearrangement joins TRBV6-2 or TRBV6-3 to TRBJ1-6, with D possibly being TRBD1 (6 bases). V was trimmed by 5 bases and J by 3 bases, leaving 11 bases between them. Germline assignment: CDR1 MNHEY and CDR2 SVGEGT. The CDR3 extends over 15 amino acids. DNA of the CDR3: TGTGCCAGCAGTAGGGGGGGACTCTATAATTCACCCCTCCACTTT. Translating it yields CASSRGGLYNSPLHF.

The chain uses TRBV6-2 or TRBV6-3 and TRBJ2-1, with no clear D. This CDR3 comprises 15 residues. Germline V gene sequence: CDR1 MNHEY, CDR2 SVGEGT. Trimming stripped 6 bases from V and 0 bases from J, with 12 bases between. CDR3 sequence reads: CASSPGRSSYNEQFF. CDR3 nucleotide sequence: TGTGCCAGCAGCCCCGGACGTTCCTCCTACAATGAGCAGTTCTTC.

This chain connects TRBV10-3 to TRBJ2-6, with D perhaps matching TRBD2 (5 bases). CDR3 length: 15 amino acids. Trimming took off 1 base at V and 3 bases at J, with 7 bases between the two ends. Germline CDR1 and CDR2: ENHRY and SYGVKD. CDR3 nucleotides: TGTGCCATCAGTGAGTTCGAGGGTGGGGCCAACGTCCTGACTTTC. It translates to CAISEFEGGANVLTF.

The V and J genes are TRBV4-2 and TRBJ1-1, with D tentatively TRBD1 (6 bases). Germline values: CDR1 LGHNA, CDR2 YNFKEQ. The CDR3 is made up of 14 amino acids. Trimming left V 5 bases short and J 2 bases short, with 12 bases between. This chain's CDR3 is CASSKAGGNTEAFF. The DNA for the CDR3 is TGTGCCAGCAGCAAGGCGGGGGGCAACACTGAAGCTTTCTTT.

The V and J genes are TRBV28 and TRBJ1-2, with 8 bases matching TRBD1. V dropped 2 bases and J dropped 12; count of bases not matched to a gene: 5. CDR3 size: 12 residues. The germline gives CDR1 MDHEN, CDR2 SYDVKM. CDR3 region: CASSLQGADDTF. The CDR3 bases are TGTGCCAGCAGTTTACAGGGGGCTGATGACACCTTC.

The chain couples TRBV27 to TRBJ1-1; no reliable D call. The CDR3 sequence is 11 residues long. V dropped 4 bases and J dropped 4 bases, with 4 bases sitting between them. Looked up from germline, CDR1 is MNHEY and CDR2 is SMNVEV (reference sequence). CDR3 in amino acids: CASSWGTEAFF. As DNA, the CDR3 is TGTGCCAGCAGTTGGGGCACTGAAGCTTTCTTT.

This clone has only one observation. CDR3 amino acids: CASSQETLLNTEAFF. The CDR3 DNA sequence: TGCGCCAGCAGCCAAGAGACACTCCTGAACACTGAAGCTTTCTTT. The V call is TRBV4-1, the J call TRBJ1-1; no reliable D call. Looked up from germline, CDR1 is MGHRA and CDR2 is YSYEKL. CDR3 length: 15 amino acids. V was shortened by 0 bases and J by 0 bases, with 8 bases between the two germline ends.

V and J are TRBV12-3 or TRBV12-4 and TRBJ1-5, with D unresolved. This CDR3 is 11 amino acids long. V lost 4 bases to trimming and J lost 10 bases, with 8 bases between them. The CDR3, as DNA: TGTGCCAGCAGTTACCGGGGACCCCAGCATTTT. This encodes CASSYRGPQHF.

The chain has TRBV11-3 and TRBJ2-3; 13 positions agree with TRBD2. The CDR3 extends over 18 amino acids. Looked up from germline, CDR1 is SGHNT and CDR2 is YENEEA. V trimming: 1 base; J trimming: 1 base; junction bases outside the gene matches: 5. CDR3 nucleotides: TGTGCCAGCAGCTTAGGACTAGCGGGGGGTATGGGCACAGATACGCAGTATTTT. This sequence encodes CASSLGLAGGMGTDTQYF.

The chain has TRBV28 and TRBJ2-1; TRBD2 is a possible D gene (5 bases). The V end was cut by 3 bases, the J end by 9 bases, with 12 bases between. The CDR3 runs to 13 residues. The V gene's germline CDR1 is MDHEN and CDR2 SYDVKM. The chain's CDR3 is CASSLPGNSEQFF. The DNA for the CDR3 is TGTGCCAGCAGTTTGCCGGGGAACTCTGAGCAGTTCTTC.

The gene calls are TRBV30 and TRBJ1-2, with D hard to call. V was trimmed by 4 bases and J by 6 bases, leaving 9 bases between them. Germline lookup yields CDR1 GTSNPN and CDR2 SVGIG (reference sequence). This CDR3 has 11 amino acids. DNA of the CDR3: TGTGCCTGGACCGACTTAAATGGCTACACCTTC. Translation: CAWTDLNGYTF. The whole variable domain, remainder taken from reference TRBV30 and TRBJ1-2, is SQTIHQWPATLVQPVGSPLSLECTVEGTSNPNLYWYRQAAGRGLQLLFYSVGIGQISSEVPQNLSASRPQDRQFILSSKKLLLSDSGFYLCAWTDLNGYTFGSGTRLTVV.

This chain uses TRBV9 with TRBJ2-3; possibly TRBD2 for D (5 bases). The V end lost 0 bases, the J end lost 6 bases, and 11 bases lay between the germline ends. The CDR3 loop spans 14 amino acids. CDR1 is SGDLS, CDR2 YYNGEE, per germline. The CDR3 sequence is CASSVGLRADTQYF. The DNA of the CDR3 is TGTGCCAGCAGCGTAGGACTACGCGCGGATACGCAGTATTTT.

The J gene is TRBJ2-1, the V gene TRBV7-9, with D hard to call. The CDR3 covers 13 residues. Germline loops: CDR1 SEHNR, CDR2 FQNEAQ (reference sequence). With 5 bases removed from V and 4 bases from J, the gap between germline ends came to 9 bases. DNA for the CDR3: TGTGCCAGCAGCGCATCAGTGTACAATGAGCAGTTCTTC. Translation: CASSASVYNEQFF.

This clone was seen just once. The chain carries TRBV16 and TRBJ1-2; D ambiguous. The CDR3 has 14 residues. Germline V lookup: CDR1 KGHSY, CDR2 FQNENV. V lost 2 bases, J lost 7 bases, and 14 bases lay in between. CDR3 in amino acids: CASSQTTGPIGYTF. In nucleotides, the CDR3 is TGTGCCAGCAGCCAAACGACGGGCCCTATTGGCTACACCTTC.

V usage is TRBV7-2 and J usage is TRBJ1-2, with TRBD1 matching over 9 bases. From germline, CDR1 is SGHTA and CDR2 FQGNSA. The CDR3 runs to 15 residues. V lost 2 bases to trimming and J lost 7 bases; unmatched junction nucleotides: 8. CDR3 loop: CASSLRDRANAGYTF. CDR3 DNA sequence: TGTGCCAGCAGCTTAAGGGACAGGGCCAATGCTGGCTACACCTTC.

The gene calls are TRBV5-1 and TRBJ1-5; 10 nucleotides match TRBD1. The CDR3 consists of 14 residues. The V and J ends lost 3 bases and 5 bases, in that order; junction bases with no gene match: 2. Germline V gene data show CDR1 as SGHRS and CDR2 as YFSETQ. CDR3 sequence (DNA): TGCGCCAGCAGCTGGGGGACAGGGGATCAGCCCCAGCATTTT. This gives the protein CASSWGTGDQPQHF.